The 30 T cell receptor beta chains reported below all come from one sample, sequenced in a study of technical replicates of blood from a few donors. Sequenced by immunoSEQ multiplex PCR; TCRdb stores in-frame clones only, minus some. Of under 70,000 clones in the sample, approximately 93% are singletons; the top ten hold 4.7%. Sequences were obtained from PBMCs. These receptors were collected from a human donor in good health. Some clones in this sample may be carry-over from other donors' samples.

CDR3 in amino acids: CASSFESGTEAFF. The CDR3 DNA follows: TGCGCCAGCAGCTTCGAGTCGGGCACTGAAGCTTTCTTT. The chain uses TRBV5-1 and TRBJ1-1; D remains ambiguous. Per germline, CDR1 SGHRS and CDR2 YFSETQ. Trimming stripped 2 bases from V and 4 bases from J, with 9 bases between. CDR3 length: 13 amino acids.

The gene calls are TRBV5-8 and TRBJ2-7; D perhaps matches TRBD2 (6 bases). Germline V gives CDR1 SGHTS, CDR2 YDEGEE. This CDR3 region has 13 residues. Trimming removed 4 bases from V and 6 bases from J, with 14 bases in between. In DNA, the CDR3 is TGTGCCAGCAGCCGGGGGTCGGGGCTCGAGCAGTACTTC. Protein product: CASSRGSGLEQYF.

V and J are TRBV21-1 and TRBJ2-7; the table's D call of TRBD2 was not tested on the DNA. TRBV21-1 is flagged as a pseudogene. The CDR3 sequence is 15 residues long. The CDR3 sequence is CASSKGSRAVAEQYF. CDR3 sequence (DNA): TGTGCCAGCAGCAAAGGGTCGCGGGCAGTGGCGGAGCAGTACTTC.

V gene TRBV29-1 combines with J gene TRBJ2-3; D possibly corresponds to TRBD2 (6 bases). Germline CDR1 reads SQVTM; CDR2 reads ANQGSEA. The CDR3 contains 13 residues. Trimming took 3 bases from V and 2 from J, leaving 9 bases between them. The CDR3 reads CSVDQLATDTQYF. As DNA, the CDR3 is TGCAGCGTTGACCAACTAGCCACAGATACGCAGTATTTT.

This clone was seen a few times. This chain joins TRBV4-1 and TRBJ1-4; unclear D gene. The V end was cut by 1 base, the J end by 7 bases, with 13 bases between. The V gene's germline CDR1 is MGHRA and CDR2 YSYEKL. The CDR3 has 15 amino acids. The CDR3 region is CASSQVEGGGEKLFF. CDR3 nucleotide sequence: TGCGCCAGCAGCCAAGTAGAAGGAGGTGGTGAAAAACTGTTTTTT.

V usage is TRBV30 and J usage is TRBJ1-6; possible D gene TRBD1, 6 bases. Per germline, CDR1 GTSNPN and CDR2 SVGIG (reference sequence). This CDR3 spans 16 amino acids. V was pared by 2 bases and J by 5 bases, with 16 bases between. CDR3 coding DNA: TGTGCCTGGAGTAGGTATAGAGACAGGAATAATTCACCCCTCCACTTT. Translation gives CAWSRYRDRNNSPLHF.

The V and J genes are TRBV4-2 and TRBJ2-1; TRBD2 aligns across 9 bases. The germline CDR1 and CDR2 sequences are LGHNA and YNFKEQ. This CDR3 comprises 16 residues. Trimming at V came to 3 bases and at J to 6 bases, leaving 9 bases not matched to a gene. The CDR3 region has the DNA TGTGCCAGCAGCCACACAGAGGTAGCGGGAGTCAATGAGCAGTTCTTC. Translation gives CASSHTEVAGVNEQFF.

The chain links TRBV5-4 to TRBJ2-7; TRBD2 matches 13 bases. V shed 5 bases, J shed 3 bases, and the junction held 5 bases outside the gene matches. Germline-derived CDR1 and CDR2 are SGHNT and YYREEE (reference sequence). The CDR3 sequence is 15 residues long. Written as DNA, the CDR3 is TGTGCCAGCAGACCAGGGACTAGCGGGAACTACGAGCAGTACTTC. Translation gives CASRPGTSGNYEQYF.

The chain is built from TRBV29-1 and TRBJ1-1, with 7 bases that match TRBD1. Germline-derived CDR1 and CDR2 are SQVTM and ANQGSEA. This CDR3 contains 16 residues. V shed 3 bases and J 0 bases; nucleotides not matched to a gene: 10. The DNA for the CDR3 is TGCAGCGTTGAGGACAGGCTCTCGGGCGTGAACACTGAAGCTTTCTTT. It is translated as CSVEDRLSGVNTEAFF.

The chain joins TRBV25-1 to TRBJ1-2; D perhaps matches TRBD1 (6 bases). The V end was cut by 6 bases, the J end by 1 base, with 9 bases between. CDR3 length equals 13 residues. Germline V gene sequence: CDR1 MGHDK, CDR2 SYGVNS. The CDR3 spells CASSRDINYGYTF. For the CDR3, the DNA is TGTGCCAGCAGCCGGGACATTAACTATGGCTACACCTTC.

Points on this clone: The identical CDR3 is also encoded by other nucleotide sequences in the sample. The rearrangement links TRBV7-9 to TRBJ2-7; 8 bases agree with TRBD1. The CDR3 runs 12 residues. Germline CDR1 is SEHNR and CDR2 is FQNEAQ (reference sequence). J lost 3 bases, V lost 5 bases, and 0 bases had no gene match. CDR3 DNA: TGTGCCAGCAGCGGACAGGGCTACGAGCAGTACTTC. It is translated as CASSGQGYEQYF.

The rearrangement uses TRBV29-1 and TRBJ2-1; 13 nucleotides agree with TRBD2. The V gene end was trimmed by 0 bases and the J gene end by 9 bases; junction bases not matched to a gene: 11. This CDR3 has 17 residues. Germline CDR1 SQVTM, CDR2 ANQGSEA. The CDR3 region is CSVEDQPGLAGKGEQFF. CDR3 DNA sequence: TGCAGCGTTGAAGATCAGCCGGGACTAGCGGGGAAGGGTGAGCAGTTCTTC.

This clone was seen once. The chain recombines TRBV1 with TRBJ2-1; TRBD2 is the table's D call, not checked against the DNA. TRBV1 is a listed pseudogene. This CDR3 contains 15 residues. CDR3 nucleotides: TGCACCAGCAGCCAAGAGGACTACCACTACAATGAGCAGTTCTTC. Translating gives CTSSQEDYHYNEQFF.

The chain is built from TRBV4-3 and TRBJ2-2; a weak D match, TRBD2 (5 bases). The CDR3 is made up of 15 amino acids. The germline V gene has CDR1 LGHNA and CDR2 YSLEER. V was shortened by 1 base and J by 7 bases, with 13 bases between the two germline ends. CDR3 nucleotides: TGCGCCAGCAGCCAAGGGATAATAGAGGGCGGGGAGCTGTTTTTT. It is translated as CASSQGIIEGGELFF.

This clone appeared a single time. This chain uses TRBV7-2 with TRBJ2-7; possibly TRBD1 for D (6 bases). Germline-derived CDR1 and CDR2 are SGHTA and FQGNSA. Trimming stripped 4 bases from V and 2 bases from J, with 9 bases between. The CDR3 length is 13 residues. Here the CDR3 reads CASSSGTTYEQYF. The CDR3 coding sequence is TGTGCCAGCAGCTCCGGGACAACCTACGAGCAGTACTTC. The full variable domain, in which reference TRBV7-2 and TRBJ2-7 provide the parts outside the CDR3, is GAGVSQSPSNKVTEKGKDVELRCDPISGHTALYWYRQSLGQGLEFLIYFQGNSAPDKSGLPSDRFSAERTGGSVSTLTIQRTQQEDSAVYLCASSSGTTYEQYFGPGTRLTVT.

CDR3 residues: CASSEESRGNEKLFF. The CDR3 region has the DNA TGTGCCAGCAGTGAAGAGAGCCGGGGTAATGAAAAACTGTTTTTT. V gene TRBV6-1 combines with J gene TRBJ1-4; D call uncertain. The CDR3 is 15 residues long. Germline loops: CDR1 MNHNS, CDR2 SASEGT. V gave up 1 base and J gave up 4 bases, with 10 bases separating them.

This clone turned up a few times. The chain has TRBV2 and TRBJ2-7; maybe TRBD2 (5 bases). The CDR3 is made up of 11 amino acids. The germline V gene has CDR1 SNHLY and CDR2 FYNNEI. The V and J ends lost 7 bases and 3 bases respectively, with 7 bases between them. The CDR3 region is CASTLVYEQYF. DNA for the CDR3: TGTGCCAGCACACTAGTCTACGAGCAGTACTTC.

The chain carries TRBV6-5 and TRBJ1-1, with a possible D match to TRBD1 (5 bases). The CDR3 runs to 14 residues. The V end lost 1 base, the J end lost 1 base, and 7 bases lay between the germline ends. The germline V gene has CDR1 MNHEY and CDR2 SVGAGI. The CDR3 bases are TGTGCCAGCAGTTACTACACAGGGAACACTGAAGCTTTCTTT. It codes for CASSYYTGNTEAFF.

The J gene is TRBJ2-3, the V gene TRBV4-1; D is possibly TRBD1 (5 bases). This CDR3 has 15 residues. The germline CDR1 and CDR2 sequences are MGHRA and YSYEKL. Deletions cut 4 bases from V and 2 bases from J, with 13 bases between. CDR3 sequence (DNA): TGCGCCAGCAGCCCAGTGCGACAGCTCACAGATACGCAGTATTTT. This encodes CASSPVRQLTDTQYF.

The V call is TRBV7-9, the J call TRBJ2-3; 7 nucleotides line up with TRBD2. The CDR3 is made up of 13 amino acids. The germline V gene has CDR1 SEHNR and CDR2 FQNEAQ (reference sequence). Trimming removed 8 bases from V and 2 bases from J; junction bases left unmatched: 4. In DNA, the CDR3 is TGTGCCAGCGGACTAGGATTCACAGATACGCAGTATTTT. This encodes CASGLGFTDTQYF.

The chain links TRBV7-7 to TRBJ2-7; tentative D call: TRBD2 (6 bases). V was shortened by 6 bases and J by 4 bases, with 13 bases between the two germline ends. The germline V gene encodes CDR1 SSHAT and CDR2 FNYEAQ (reference sequence). The CDR3 is 13 residues long. Written as DNA, the CDR3 is TGTGCCAGCAGTGAGGGTGGAGGGTACGAGCAGTACTTC. Its translation is CASSEGGGYEQYF.

This chain connects TRBV9 to TRBJ1-3, with D hard to call. The CDR3 sequence is 13 residues long. Deletions cut 6 bases from V and 0 bases from J, with 7 bases between. Germline V lookup: CDR1 SGDLS, CDR2 YYNGEE. CDR3 nucleotides: TGTGCCAGCACCTCCGGCTCTGGAAACACCATATATTTT. Translating it yields CASTSGSGNTIYF.

In this sample, this clone turned up once. The rearrangement uses TRBV7-3 and TRBJ2-7; 9 nucleotides match TRBD2. CDR3 length: 15 amino acids. The V gene's germline CDR1 is SGHTA and CDR2 FQGTGA. V gave up 0 bases and J gave up 0 bases; unmatched junction bases: 0. The DNA of the CDR3 is TGTGCCAGCAGCTTAACTAGCGGGAGCTCCTACGAGCAGTACTTC. Translated: CASSLTSGSSYEQYF.

The chain has TRBV29-1 and TRBJ2-7; D might be TRBD1 (5 bases). Per germline, CDR1 SQVTM and CDR2 ANQGSEA. V lost 4 bases to trimming and J lost 4 bases, with 14 bases between them. CDR3 length: 13 residues. CDR3 amino acids: CSVAQGTWYEQYF. The CDR3 DNA reads as TGCAGCGTTGCTCAGGGTACTTGGTACGAGCAGTACTTC.

This clone was observed once. The chain uses TRBV27 and TRBJ2-1; 11 positions match TRBD1. V dropped 3 bases and J dropped 7; count of bases not matched to a gene: 8. The CDR3 covers 16 residues. The germline V gene has CDR1 MNHEY and CDR2 SMNVEV (reference sequence). The DNA of the CDR3 is TGTGCCAGCAGTTTTCCCGGGACAGGGGGTTTTAATGAGCAGTTCTTC. This gives the protein CASSFPGTGGFNEQFF.

The V call is TRBV28, the J call TRBJ2-5, with 7 bases identical to TRBD1. Germline CDR1 and CDR2: MDHEN and SYDVKM. The CDR3 spans 14 residues. V dropped 5 bases and J dropped 1; count of bases not matched to a gene: 4. The CDR3 region has the DNA TGTGCCAGCAGTCCTGCAGGGGGCCAAGAGACCCAGTACTTC. Protein product: CASSPAGGQETQYF.

The count of this clone is one. The rearrangement joins TRBV7-6 to TRBJ2-3; no firm D call. The CDR3 contains 13 residues. CDR1 and CDR2 (germline): SGHVS, FNYEAQ. V shed 0 bases and J shed 4 bases, with 5 bases lying between them. The CDR3 coding sequence is TGTGCCAGCAGCTTAGCCCCGGCAGATACGCAGTATTTT. It codes for CASSLAPADTQYF.

The chain has TRBV6-6 and TRBJ1-2; D gene unclear. The CDR3 is 13 amino acids. Germline assignment: CDR1 MNHNY and CDR2 SVGAGI (reference sequence). The V gene lost 5 bases and the J gene lost 8 bases, with 15 bases spanning the gap. The CDR3 protein is CASSDLLTGGYTF. CDR3 nucleotides: TGTGCCAGCAGTGACCTACTGACGGGGGGCTACACCTTC.

The V call is TRBV7-8, the J call TRBJ2-7; D perhaps matches TRBD1 (5 bases). Germline loops: CDR1 SGHVS, CDR2 FQNEAQ. CDR3 length: 13 residues. V dropped 6 bases and J dropped 2 bases, with 11 bases sitting between them. The CDR3 here is CASRKAGTYEQYF. DNA for the CDR3: TGTGCCAGCAGAAAGGCAGGGACCTACGAGCAGTACTTC.

This chain uses TRBV7-2 with TRBJ2-7, with D possibly TRBD1 on 7 matching bases. Germline-derived CDR1 and CDR2 are SGHTA and FQGNSA. V dropped 5 bases and J dropped 3 bases, with 20 bases sitting between them. The CDR3 sequence is 16 residues long. The CDR3 sequence is CASSPPPGAGGYEQYF. The CDR3 coding sequence is TGTGCCAGCAGCCCACCTCCGGGGGCAGGGGGCTACGAGCAGTACTTC.